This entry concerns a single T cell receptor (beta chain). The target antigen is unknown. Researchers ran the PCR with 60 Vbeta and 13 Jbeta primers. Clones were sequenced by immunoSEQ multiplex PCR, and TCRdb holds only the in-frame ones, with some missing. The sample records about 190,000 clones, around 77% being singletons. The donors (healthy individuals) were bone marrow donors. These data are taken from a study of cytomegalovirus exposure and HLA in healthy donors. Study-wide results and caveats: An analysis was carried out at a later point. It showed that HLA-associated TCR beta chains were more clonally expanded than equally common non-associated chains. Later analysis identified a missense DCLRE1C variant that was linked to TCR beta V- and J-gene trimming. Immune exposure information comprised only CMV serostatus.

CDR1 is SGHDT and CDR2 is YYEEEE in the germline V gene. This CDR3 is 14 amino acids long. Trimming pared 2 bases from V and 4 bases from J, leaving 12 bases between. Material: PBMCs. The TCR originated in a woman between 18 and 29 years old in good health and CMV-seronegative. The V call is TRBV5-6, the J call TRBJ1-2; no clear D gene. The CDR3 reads CASSFGVQFYGYTF. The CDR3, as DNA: TGTGCCAGCAGCTTCGGGGTACAGTTCTATGGCTACACCTTC.